A selection of T cell receptor beta chains follows, all from one sample in a study of control samples from healthy donors and cancer patients. This table comes from immunoSEQ multiplex PCR, and its TCRdb copy is limited to in-frame clones, with some not included. The profile shows 65,000 to 100,000 clones, about 90% of them singletons. The sample was blood. These receptor sequences come from a man aged 45-65 years in good health. Each CDR3 is given with its conserved first and last residue. The D gene is left open where the match is weak. Not every row has a clone size; where given, it reads once, few, many or a size class.

cdr3_length,d_call,clone_size,v_call,cdr3_aa
15,.,.,TRBV6-5,CASSPSGGHQETQYF
13,.,once,TRBV12-3/TRBV12-4,CASSFSPVLEAFF
14,TRBD1,.,TRBV11-3,CASSPYRGRTEAFF
14,TRBD1,.,TRBV19,CASSTMTGSTEAFF
17,.,few,TRBV5-4,CASSPGAMTSIKREQYF
17,TRBD2,.,TRBV5-4,CASSLGGSGNSYNEQFF
13,TRBD1,.,TRBV6-6,CAFQGQGANGYTF
14,.,.,TRBV7-2,CASSSGPGIVKLFF
13,.,.,TRBV6-2/TRBV6-3,CASSYGRDTEAFF
14,.,.,TRBV29-1,CSVEGGAHTDTQYF
15,.,.,TRBV6-2/TRBV6-3,CASSPLSGRYNEQFF
11,.,.,TRBV30,CAWSENYGYTF
12,TRBD1,.,TRBV19,CATQQGAEGYTF
16,.,.,TRBV4-1,CASSPQTGSTNYGYTF
15,.,.,TRBV7-9,CASSLYSGETDTQYF
16,.,.,TRBV4-3,CASSQDQTRENNEQFF
12,.,.,TRBV5-1,CASSLEGNTQYF
18,.,.,TRBV24-1,CATSDANSQFTGKGGYTF
15,TRBD1,.,TRBV5-1,CASSLEGQGYNEQFF
17,TRBD2,.,TRBV24-1,CATPGAPPRLAGNEQFF
14,.,.,TRBV15,CATRGQWSGNTIYF
16,TRBD1,.,TRBV10-1,CASSESWQGAGTEAFF
15,TRBD1,once,TRBV24-1,CATSDHGQENQPQHF
15,TRBD1,.,TRBV3-1/TRBV3-2,CASSLGTGSGNTIYF
15,TRBD1,.,TRBV5-6,CASSHRRTGVYGYTF
15,TRBD1,.,TRBV19,CASSIRDRGNQPQHF
13,.,.,TRBV12-3/TRBV12-4,CASSSGVWTEAFF
13,.,.,TRBV6-5,CASSPGANYGYTF
14,.,.,TRBV18,CASCSGLPYNEQFF
13,.,.,TRBV30,CAWRMNPDQPQHF
16,TRBD2,.,TRBV4-1,CASSHSLAGVYNEQFF
14,.,.,TRBV5-8,CASSLMVGADTQYF
15,TRBD1,.,TRBV24-1,CATSTRTGSYNEQFF
15,TRBD1,.,TRBV4-3,CASSQVGQGWTEAFF
16,TRBD2,.,TRBV7-2,CASSRTSGGAGDTQYF
11,.,few,TRBV29-1,CSVVGDGGAFF
15,.,.,TRBV4-3,CASSPVGAGGNTIYF
15,.,.,TRBV14,CASSQDWRQTETQYF
15,TRBD1,.,TRBV5-1,CASSLQGWGETEAFF
13,.,.,TRBV5-6,CASSLGSPYEQYF
15,.,once,TRBV5-5,CASSLGQPTNYGYTF
13,TRBD1,.,TRBV12-3/TRBV12-4,CASSPTGDYGYTF
14,.,.,TRBV18,CASSPGQDQGGAFF